This TCR beta chain was documented in a study of graft-versus-host responses after intestinal transplantation. TCRdb's table, derived via immunoSEQ multiplex PCR, lists solely in-frame clones and lacks some. The top ten clones hold about 6% of a sample with around 54,000 clones, roughly 89% of them seen once. The germline V gene encodes CDR1 SGHDT and CDR2 YYEEEE. The CDR3 consists of 13 residues. V was pared by 2 bases and J by 8 bases, with 4 bases of the junction left unmatched. The chain is built from TRBV5-6 and TRBJ1-2, with 9 positions matching TRBD1. Sequencing used PBMCs, obtained nearly 670 days after intestinal transplant. This TCR came from a human patient who received an intestinal transplant, so some T cells may come from the graft donor. Here the CDR3 reads CASSFGQGYGYTF. In DNA form, the CDR3 reads TGTGCCAGCAGCTTCGGACAGGGGTACGGCTACACCTTC.